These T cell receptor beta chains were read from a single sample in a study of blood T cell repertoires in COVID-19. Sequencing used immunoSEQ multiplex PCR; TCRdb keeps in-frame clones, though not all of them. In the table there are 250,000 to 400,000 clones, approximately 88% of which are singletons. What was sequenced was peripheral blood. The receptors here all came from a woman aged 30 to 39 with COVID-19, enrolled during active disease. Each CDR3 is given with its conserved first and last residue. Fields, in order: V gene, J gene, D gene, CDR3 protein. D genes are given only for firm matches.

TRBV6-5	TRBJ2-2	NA	CASRGQEGSGELFF
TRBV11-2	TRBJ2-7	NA	CASSLGPEQYF
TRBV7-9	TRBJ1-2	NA	CASSLASNYGYTF
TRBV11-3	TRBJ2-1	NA	CASSLDGGFPDEQFF
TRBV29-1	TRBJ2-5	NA	CSVGGTGQETQYF
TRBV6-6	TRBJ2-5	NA	CASSKDYSETQYF
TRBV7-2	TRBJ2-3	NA	CASSLGAKGSGTDTQYF
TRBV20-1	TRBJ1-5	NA	CSASVGGGNQPQHF
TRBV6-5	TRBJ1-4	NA	CASSYAAGDGEKLFF
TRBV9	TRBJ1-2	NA	CASSGRGYTF
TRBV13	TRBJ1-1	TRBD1	CASSLDRAGGGEAFF
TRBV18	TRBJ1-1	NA	CASSPGSTAEAFF
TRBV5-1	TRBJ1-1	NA	CASTQAGDRNTEAFF
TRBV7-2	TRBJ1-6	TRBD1	CASSWGDRVNSPLHF
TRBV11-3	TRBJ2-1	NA	CASSFREYNEQFF
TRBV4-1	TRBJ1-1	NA	CASSQDVTVTSEAFF
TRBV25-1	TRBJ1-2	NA	CASTTGSNYGYTF
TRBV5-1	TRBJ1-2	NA	CASSLDRGDVSGYTF
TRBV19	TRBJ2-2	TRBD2	CASSTGGLAGGPGSGELFF
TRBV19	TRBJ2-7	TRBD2	CASSSGLAYEQYF
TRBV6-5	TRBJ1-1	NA	CASSQWGVGRTEAFF
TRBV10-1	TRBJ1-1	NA	CASSRDLDTEAFF
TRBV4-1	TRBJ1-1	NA	CASSQAGGGADTEAFF
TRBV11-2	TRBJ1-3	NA	CASSLTTPGNTIYF
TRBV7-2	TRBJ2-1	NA	CASSPRVPTYNEQFF
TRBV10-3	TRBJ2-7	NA	CAISESSTEQYF
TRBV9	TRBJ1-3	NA	CASSVGEGTGNTIYF
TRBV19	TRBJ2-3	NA	CASSDMRLSTDTQYF
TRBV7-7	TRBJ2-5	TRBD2	CASSPHPTTASGGAGETQYF
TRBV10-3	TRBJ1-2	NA	CAISDFIYGYTF
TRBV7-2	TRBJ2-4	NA	CASSLESTVKNIQYF
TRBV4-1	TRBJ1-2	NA	CASSQGSRTRYGYTF
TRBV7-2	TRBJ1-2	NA	CASRDGGRFYGYTF
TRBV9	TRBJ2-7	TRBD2	CASRILAGEVYEQYF
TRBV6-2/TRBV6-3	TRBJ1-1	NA	CASSYVGGTSEAFF
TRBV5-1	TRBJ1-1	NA	CASRPDQGSNTEAFF
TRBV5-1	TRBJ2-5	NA	CASSLVGEKETQYF
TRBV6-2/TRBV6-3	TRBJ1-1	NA	CASSYLANTEAFF
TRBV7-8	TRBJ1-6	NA	CASSSMRVSESPLHF
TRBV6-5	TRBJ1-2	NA	CASSPATRRGYTF
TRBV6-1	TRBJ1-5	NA	CASSEARGEVNQPQHF
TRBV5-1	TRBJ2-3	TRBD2	CASSRRLAEGSDTQYF
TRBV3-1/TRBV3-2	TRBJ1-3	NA	CASSPHQGSSGNTIYF
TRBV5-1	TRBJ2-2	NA	CASSLGGQNTGELFF
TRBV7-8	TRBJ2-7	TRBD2	CASSLDPGLAYEQYF
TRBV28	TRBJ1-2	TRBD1	CASSSPGGLDRGAGGYTF
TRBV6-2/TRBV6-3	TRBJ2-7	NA	CASSSGQSYEQYF
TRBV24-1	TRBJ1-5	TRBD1	CAPSRGKDRLRVVVTGGQPQHF